A single T cell receptor (beta chain) is shown here with its context. This receptor's antigen is unknown. Base qualities are missing; no much larger clone stands one base away. The data belong to a study of T cells in Graves' hyperthyroidism and ophthalmopathy (dated 2019 in TCRdb). For the wider study: Peripheral blood samples were taken at initial diagnosis, before any treatment was given. The paper reports TCR Vbeta CDR3 sequencing of approximately 140 peripheral blood samples: over 40 ophthalmopathy, fewer than 80 hyperthyroidism and about 17 progressor patients. Following sampling, methimazole starting at 30 mg daily was given to hyperthyroidism patients, and high-dose intravenous methylprednisolone was given to ophthalmopathy patients. Prospective prediction of ophthalmopathy was tested in an independent validation cohort consisting of fewer than 20 hyperthyroidism patients and 15 or so patients who later progressed to ophthalmopathy. The 75 to 100 discovery patients were randomly split 7:3 into training and test sets. To identify distinguishing TCR V-J signatures, a discovery cohort of around 98 patients was used, comprising approximately 40 with Graves' ophthalmopathy and approximately 57 with stable Graves' hyperthyroidism. In several Graves' hyperthyroidism patients, the study also compared T-cell repertoires from thyroid tissue with T-cell repertoires from blood.

The CDR3 contains 16 residues, cysteine and phenylalanine counted. The sequence is cut down to CDR3 DNA, 48 bases in frame from base 1. V was cut back by 1 base and J by 2 bases, leaving a gap of 14 bases between them. CDR1 and CDR2 are drawn from the germline V gene: LGHNA, YSLEER. Stable Graves' hyperthyroidism was defined as the absence of progression to ophthalmopathy over 18 months of follow-up. Hyperthyroidism patients were newly diagnosed, had a disease duration of under 2 months, and were aged 18 to 65 years. Patients with uncontrolled infections, other autoimmune diseases, pregnancy or lactation were excluded. Clinical symptoms, serum thyroxine and TRAb, thyroid ultrasound, and orbital computed tomography formed the basis for the diagnoses. PBMCs were separated from roughly 10 ml of fresh peripheral blood using Ficoll-Paque density gradient centrifugation. Total RNA was extracted with Trizol reagent, and quality was checked on an Agilent 2100 Bioanalyzer.

The TCR beta CDR3 regions were amplified from RNA transcripts. The first round of RT-PCR for the TCR CDR3 was performed with the HTBI primer set and the Qiagen OneStep RT-PCR kit. Libraries were constructed in a second round of multiplex PCR, after which size selection and purification were carried out. Libraries were sequenced paired-end with 100 bp reads on an Illumina HiSeq2000. From the authors' description of their analysis: Raw data were processed with SOAPnuke, discarding reads with adapters, uncalled bases, mean Phred below 15, or no exact constant-primer or identifier match. COPE v1.2.5 was used to merge the high-quality paired reads, and each unique nucleotide sequence was defined as a clonotype. MiTCR v1.1 was used to align clonotypes to the IMGT TRBV, TRBD and TRBJ reference segments. Only V-J combinations with frequency above 0.0001, covering 98% to 99.2% of repertoires, were analysed. A TCS score was defined as the ratio between F50 (clonal expansion) and ExV (chaos), using BLOSUM62-based TCRdist between CDR3 peptides within each V-J. Welch's t-statistics and random forest reduced 514 V-J features to roughly 13, which were used in a naive Bayes classifier (R e1071). The Morisita-Horn index was used to measure how similar the thyroid and blood repertoires were. TCRdb's own reprocessing of the public reads used fastp at Q25 and MiXCR and kept productive beta chains. One record per CDR3 amino acid sequence lists the most common genes and DNA. TCRdb's processing, not the authors' own work, is the source of the V and J calls. The sample yields 700,000 to 950,000 distinct CDR3 sequences; around 40% were counted once. More than 25% of the sample goes to the ten largest clones.

Overall results and qualifications from the work: In validation, progression to ophthalmopathy was predicted by the model with around 71% sensitivity and 72.22% specificity, a median of approximately 6.5 months before onset. Sample size was not statistically predetermined, and investigators were not blinded to group allocation. Most expanded thyroid clonotypes (frequency above 0.001) were also detected in blood, a finding suggesting that blood repertoires may reflect thyroid immune responses. Ophthalmopathy was separated from stable hyperthyroidism by a 13 V-J signature model, with around 88% sensitivity and around 81% specificity obtained in cross-validation and 80%/75% obtained in testing.

The receptor's source is a woman aged 40 to 50 with Graves' hyperthyroidism. The V and J segments used are TRBV4-3 and TRBJ1-2; TRBD1 is a weak D gene call, 5 bases matching. Sequenced input: blood. The CDR3 reads as follows: CASSQATDKLNYGYTF. The nucleotide sequence reads TGCGCCAGCAGCCAAGCGACAGACAAATTAAACTATGGCTACACCTTC.